This T cell receptor beta chain was profiled in a study of blood T cell repertoires in COVID-19. Study-level information: The origin of the acute and convalescent COVID-19 samples was the United States, Italy and Spain.

The data were produced by immunoSEQ multiplex PCR, yet TCRdb's version contains in-frame clones alone and is incomplete. The sample has fewer than 150,000 clones, roughly 85% seen once. The germline V and J ends were trimmed by 6 bases and 7 bases, with 12 bases remaining between them. The CDR3 sequence is 12 residues long. CDR1 MNHEY and CDR2 SVGAGI come from the germline V gene. Material for sequencing was peripheral blood. The rearrangement joins TRBV6-5 to TRBJ1-2; D is unresolved. This clonotype was obtained from a man in his fifties or sixties with acute or convalescent COVID-19. The CDR3 sequence: CASRGRASGYTF. CDR3 bases: TGTGCCAGCAGAGGGAGGGCCAGTGGCTACACCTTC.